This TCR beta chain was identified during a study of T cell responses to AZD1222 COVID-19 vaccine. The CDR3 runs 18 residues. Germline values: CDR1 SGHTA, CDR2 FQGNSA. V lost 8 bases and J 2 bases, leaving 25 bases between the germline ends. Assay: immunoSEQ multiplex PCR; the TCRdb copy retains only in-frame clones and omits some. There are 150,000 to 200,000 clones in the sample; 85% to 90% occur only once, and under 8% lies in the top ten. The origin of this receptor is an adult in good health. The V call is TRBV7-2, the J call TRBJ2-4; a weak D match, TRBD1 (5 bases). Material: peripheral blood, obtained on day 0 of AZD1222 vaccination. CDR3 loop: CASGPNMPSSGTKNIQYF. DNA of the CDR3: TGTGCCAGCGGCCCAAACATGCCTAGTTCAGGGACCAAAAACATTCAGTACTTC.